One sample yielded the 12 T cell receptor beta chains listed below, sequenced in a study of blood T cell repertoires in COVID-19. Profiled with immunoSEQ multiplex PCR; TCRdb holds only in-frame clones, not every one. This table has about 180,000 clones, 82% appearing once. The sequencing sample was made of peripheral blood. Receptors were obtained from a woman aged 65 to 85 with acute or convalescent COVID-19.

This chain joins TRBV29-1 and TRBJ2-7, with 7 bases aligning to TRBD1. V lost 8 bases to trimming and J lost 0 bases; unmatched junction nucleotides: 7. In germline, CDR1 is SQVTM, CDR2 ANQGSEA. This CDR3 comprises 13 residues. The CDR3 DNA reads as TGCAGCACCCAGACAGGGCCCTCCTACGAGCAGTACTTC. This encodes CSTQTGPSYEQYF.

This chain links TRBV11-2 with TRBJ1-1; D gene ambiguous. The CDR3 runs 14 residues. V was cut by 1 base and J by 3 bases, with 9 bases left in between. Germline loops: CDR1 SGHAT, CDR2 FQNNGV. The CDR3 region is CASSLATGYTEAFF. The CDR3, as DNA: TGTGCCAGCAGCTTAGCCACGGGGTACACTGAAGCTTTCTTT.

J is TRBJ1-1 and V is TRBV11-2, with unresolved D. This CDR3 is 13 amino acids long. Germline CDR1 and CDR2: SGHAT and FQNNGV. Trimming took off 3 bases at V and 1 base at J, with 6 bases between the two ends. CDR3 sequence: CASSFHGNTEAFF. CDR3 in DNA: TGTGCCAGCAGCTTCCACGGGAACACTGAAGCTTTCTTT.

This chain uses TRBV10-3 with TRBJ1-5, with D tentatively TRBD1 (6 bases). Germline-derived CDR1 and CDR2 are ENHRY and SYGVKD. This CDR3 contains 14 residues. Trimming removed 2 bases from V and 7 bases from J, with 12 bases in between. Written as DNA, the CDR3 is TGTGCCATCAGTGAGCAGGGGCATGGACAGCCCCAGCATTTT. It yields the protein CAISEQGHGQPQHF.

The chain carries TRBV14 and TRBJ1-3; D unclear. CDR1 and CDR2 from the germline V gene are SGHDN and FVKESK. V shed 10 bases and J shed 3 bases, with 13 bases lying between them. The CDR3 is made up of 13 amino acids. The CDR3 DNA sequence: TGTGCCATCAGTTCGGGTTATGGAAACACCATATATTTT. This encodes CAISSGYGNTIYF.

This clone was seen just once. CDR3 amino acids: CASSLVSENSPLHF. The CDR3 DNA is TGTGCCAGCAGCTTAGTATCTGAGAATTCACCCCTCCACTTT. The chain couples TRBV7-8 to TRBJ1-6; no firm D call. The V and J ends lost 1 base and 7 bases respectively, with 8 bases between them. The CDR3 covers 14 residues. Germline V lookup: CDR1 SGHVS, CDR2 FQNEAQ.

CDR3 in DNA: TGTGCCAGCAGCCGGTCGGTCAACACTGAAGCTTTCTTT. Protein: CASSRSVNTEAFF. The chain joins TRBV11-3 to TRBJ1-1; D remains unclear. Germline V gene lookup returns CDR1 SGHNT and CDR2 YENEEA. Trimming removed 5 bases from V and 2 bases from J, with 9 bases in between. This CDR3 comprises 13 residues.

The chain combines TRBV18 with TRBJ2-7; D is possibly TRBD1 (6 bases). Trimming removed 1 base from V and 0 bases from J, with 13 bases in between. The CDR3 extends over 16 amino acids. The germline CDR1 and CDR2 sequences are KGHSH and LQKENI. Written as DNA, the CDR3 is TGTGCCAGCTCACCACTGGCAGGGGCCTACTCCTACGAGCAGTACTTC. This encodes CASSPLAGAYSYEQYF.

The CDR3 DNA follows: TGTGCCAGCAGCAAATCTCGGACAGGGGACTATGGCTACACCTTC. This codes for CASSKSRTGDYGYTF. This chain links TRBV7-2 with TRBJ1-2, with 9 bases aligning to TRBD1. Trimming took 5 bases from V and 3 from J; bases not matched to a gene: 7. Germline-derived CDR1 and CDR2 are SGHTA and FQGNSA. The length of the CDR3 is 15 residues.

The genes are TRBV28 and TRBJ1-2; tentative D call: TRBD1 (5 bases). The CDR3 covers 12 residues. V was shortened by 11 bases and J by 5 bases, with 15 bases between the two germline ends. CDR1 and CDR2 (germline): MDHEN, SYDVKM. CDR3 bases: TGTGCCGGACGCGGGGCAGCTTATGGCTACACCTTC. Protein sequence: CAGRGAAYGYTF.

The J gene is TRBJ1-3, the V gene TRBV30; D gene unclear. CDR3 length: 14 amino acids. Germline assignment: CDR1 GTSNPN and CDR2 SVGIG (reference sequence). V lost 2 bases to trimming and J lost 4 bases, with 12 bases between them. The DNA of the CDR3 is TGTGCCTGGAGTAGAGCCGCTCGGGGAAACACCATATATTTT. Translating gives CAWSRAARGNTIYF.

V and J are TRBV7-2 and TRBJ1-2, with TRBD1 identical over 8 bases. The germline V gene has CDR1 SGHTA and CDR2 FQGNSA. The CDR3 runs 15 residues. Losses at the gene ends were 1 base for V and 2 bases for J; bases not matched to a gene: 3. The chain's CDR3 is CASSLGSGGNYGYTF. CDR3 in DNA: TGTGCCAGCAGCTTAGGGTCAGGGGGCAACTATGGCTACACCTTC.